This T cell receptor beta chain was identified during a study of cytomegalovirus exposure and HLA in healthy donors. Note on this clone: Its antigen is currently unknown.

Germline assignment: CDR1 MDHEN and CDR2 SYDVKM. V dropped 5 bases and J dropped 8; count of bases not matched to a gene: 8. This CDR3 region has 13 residues. Findings and caveats of the study: The study recorded more than 150 TCR beta chains that were cytomegalovirus-associated.

Repertoires were generated with immunoSEQ multiplex PCR, while TCRdb's copy carries only in-frame clones and drops some. The sample carries about 50,000 clones, about 88% recorded once. Sequencing input: PBMCs. The chain employs TRBV28 and TRBJ1-2; TRBD1 matches 7 bases. The TCR sequence derives from a woman younger than 45 in good health and CMV-seronegative. The CDR3 is CASSVKGALGYTF. The CDR3 nucleotides are TGTGCCAGCAGTGTGAAGGGGGCTCTAGGCTACACCTTC.